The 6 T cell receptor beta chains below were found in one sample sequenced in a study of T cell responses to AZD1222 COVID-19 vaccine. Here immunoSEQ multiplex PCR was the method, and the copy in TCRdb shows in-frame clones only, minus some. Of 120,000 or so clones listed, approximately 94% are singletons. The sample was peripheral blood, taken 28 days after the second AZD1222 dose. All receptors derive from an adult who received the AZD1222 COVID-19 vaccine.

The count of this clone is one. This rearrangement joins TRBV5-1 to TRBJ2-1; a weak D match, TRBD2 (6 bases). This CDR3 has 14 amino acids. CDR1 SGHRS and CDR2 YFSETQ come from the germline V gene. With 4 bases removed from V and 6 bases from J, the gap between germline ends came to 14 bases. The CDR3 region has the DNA TGCGCCAGCAGCCCCGGGGGTCCTACCAATGAGCAGTTCTTC. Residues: CASSPGGPTNEQFF.

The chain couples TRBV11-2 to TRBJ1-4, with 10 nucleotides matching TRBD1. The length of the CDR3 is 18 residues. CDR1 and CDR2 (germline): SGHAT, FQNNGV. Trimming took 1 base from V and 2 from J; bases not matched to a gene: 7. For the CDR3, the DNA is TGTGCCAGCAGCTTAGGCGACAGGGGGCAGTCCACTAATGAAAAACTGTTTTTT. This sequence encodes CASSLGDRGQSTNEKLFF.

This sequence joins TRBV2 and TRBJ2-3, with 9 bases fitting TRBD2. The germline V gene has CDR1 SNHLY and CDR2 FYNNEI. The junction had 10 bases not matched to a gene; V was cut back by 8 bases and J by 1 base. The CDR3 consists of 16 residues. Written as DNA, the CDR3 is TGTGCCAGCTCCAAAGAGGCGGGAGGGGGCACAGATACGCAGTATTTT. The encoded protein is CASSKEAGGGTDTQYF.

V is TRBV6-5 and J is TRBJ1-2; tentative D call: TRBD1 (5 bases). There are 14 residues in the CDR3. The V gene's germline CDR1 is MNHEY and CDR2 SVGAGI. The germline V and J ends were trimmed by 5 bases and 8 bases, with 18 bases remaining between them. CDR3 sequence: CASSPGDGLVGYTF. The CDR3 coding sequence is TGTGCCAGCAGTCCCGGGGACGGACTTGTGGGCTACACCTTC.

The chain's CDR3 is CASRGTDRYKHEAFF. DNA of the CDR3: TGTGCCAGCAGGGGGACAGACCGATATAAACATGAAGCTTTCTTT. The V gene is TRBV6-5, the J gene TRBJ1-1; 7 bases align to TRBD1. V shed 6 bases, J shed 7 bases, and the junction held 14 bases outside the gene matches. The CDR3 runs 15 residues. The germline gives CDR1 MNHEY, CDR2 SVGAGI.

CDR3 protein: CASSYGPGAYEQYF. The CDR3 bases are TGTGCCAGCAGTTACGGGCCGGGGGCCTACGAGCAGTACTTC. The chain is built from TRBV6-2 or TRBV6-3 and TRBJ2-7; perhaps TRBD2 as D (6 bases). CDR1 and CDR2 from the germline V gene are MNHEY and SVGEGT. The V end was cut by 2 bases, the J end by 2 bases, with 10 bases between. The CDR3 length is 14 residues.